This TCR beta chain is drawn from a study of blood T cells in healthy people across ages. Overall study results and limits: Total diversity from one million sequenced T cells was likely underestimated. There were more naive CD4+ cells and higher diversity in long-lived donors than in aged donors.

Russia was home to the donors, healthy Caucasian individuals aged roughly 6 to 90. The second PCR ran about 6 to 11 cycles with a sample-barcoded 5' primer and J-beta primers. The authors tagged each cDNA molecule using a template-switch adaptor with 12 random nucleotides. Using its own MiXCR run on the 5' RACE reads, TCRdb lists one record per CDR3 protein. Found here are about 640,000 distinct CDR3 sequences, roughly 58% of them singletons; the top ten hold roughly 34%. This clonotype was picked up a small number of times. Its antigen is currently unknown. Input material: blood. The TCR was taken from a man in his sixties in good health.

CDR3 region: CSARDLLYTF. The CDR3 DNA reads as TGCAGTGCTAGAGATTTACTCTACACCTTC. The gene calls are TRBV20-1 and TRBJ1-2; D unclear. Germline V gene sequence: CDR1 DFQATT, CDR2 SNEGSKA (reference sequence). The CDR3 is made up of 10 amino acids. The V end lost 0 bases, the J end lost 10 bases, and 6 bases lay between the germline ends.